A selection of T cell receptor beta chains follows, all from one sample in a study of shared clonotypes between healthy human individuals. Generated by immunoSEQ multiplex PCR, the TCRdb table keeps only in-frame clones and is missing some. The sample yields around 79,000 clones, 60% to 80% seen once. Sequenced sample: memory CD8+ T cells sorted from blood. The receptors stem from a man aged 25-45 years in good health. CDR3s include the opening cysteine and the closing phenylalanine or tryptophan. D genes are given only for firm matches. Expanded clones are given a class, and other clones once, few, many or no size at all.

>TRBJ1-2|.|TRBV7-6|.|14
TGTGCCAGCAGCTTAGCTGACAGCAACTATGGCTACACCTTC
CASSLADSNYGYTF
>TRBJ2-6|TRBD1|TRBV27|.|18
TGTGCCAGCAGTTCGTGGACAGGTGTGAACTCTGGGGCCAACGTCCTGACTTTC
CASSSWTGVNSGANVLTF
>TRBJ1-1|.|TRBV29-1|.|13
TGCAGCGTTGAAGAAGTAGCCGCCGTTGAAGCTTTCTTT
CSVEEVAAVEAFF
>TRBJ2-5|TRBD1|TRBV5-5|.|16
TGTGCCAGCAGCGGCGACCGACAGGGAAGGGGAGAGACCCAGTACTTC
CASSGDRQGRGETQYF
>TRBJ2-3|TRBD2|TRBV4-1|few|17
TGCGCCAGCAGTCGACTAGCGGGAGGAGGGTTCACAGATACGCAGTATTTT
CASSRLAGGGFTDTQYF
>TRBJ2-1|.|TRBV28|.|12
TGTGCCAGCAGTTTCCGGCCGAATGAGCAGTTCTTC
CASSFRPNEQFF
>TRBJ2-1|TRBD2|TRBV9|.|16
TGTGCCAGCAGCGTAGAGGGACTAGCGGGAACCAATGAGCAGTTCTTC
CASSVEGLAGTNEQFF
>TRBJ2-6|.|TRBV5-4|.|17
TGTGCCAGCAGCTTGTCGGGGATCGCTCTGGGGGCCAACGTCCTGACTTTC
CASSLSGIALGANVLTF
>TRBJ2-1|TRBD2|TRBV6-4|many|15
TGTGCCAGCAGTGACGGACTAGCGGATGGGAATGAGCAGTTCTTC
CASSDGLADGNEQFF
>TRBJ2-3|.|TRBV15|.|17
TGTGCCACCAGCAGAGGCTATTTGAGATCGGAACGGGATACGCAGTATTTT
CATSRGYLRSERDTQYF
>TRBJ2-7|.|TRBV30|.|14
TGTGCCTGGAGTGTTTTGCAGGGGACCCACGAGCAGTACTTC
CAWSVLQGTHEQYF
>TRBJ1-4|TRBD1|TRBV4-3|few|16
TGCGCCAGCAGCCCCCAGACCGGGACAGGGGATGAAAAACTGTTTTTT
CASSPQTGTGDEKLFF
>TRBJ2-2|.|TRBV19|few|14
TGTGCCAGTAGTATCGGGACAGCGGGCGGGGAGCTGTTTTTT
CASSIGTAGGELFF
>TRBJ2-1|TRBD2|TRBV4-3|many|14
TGCGCCAGCAGCCAAGAAGCGGGAGGGCATGAGCAGTTCTTC
CASSQEAGGHEQFF
>TRBJ2-1|TRBD2|TRBV7-9|once|15
TGTGCCAGCAGCTCGTGGGCGGGAGGGCTGAATGAGCAGTTCTTC
CASSSWAGGLNEQFF
>TRBJ2-5|.|TRBV27|.|16
TGTGCCAGCAGTTTAAGTTTAGGGGATCTAGAAGAGACCCAGTACTTC
CASSLSLGDLEETQYF
>TRBJ2-7|.|TRBV25-1|.|10
TGTGCCAGCAGTTCCCGCGAGCAGTACTTC
CASSSREQYF
>TRBJ1-1|.|TRBV5-6|.|14
TGTGCCAGCAGCTTCAAAGTCAAGAACACTGAAGCTTTCTTT
CASSFKVKNTEAFF
>TRBJ2-2|.|TRBV6-5|.|13
TGTGCCAGCAGTTACCAGGACACCGGGGAGCTGTTTTTT
CASSYQDTGELFF
>TRBJ2-7|TRBD2|TRBV11-2|.|17
TGTGCCAGCAGGTCAGGGGCGGGAGGACTGGGGACCTACGAGCAGTACTTC
CASRSGAGGLGTYEQYF
>TRBJ2-2|.|TRBV6-5|many|14
TGTGCCAGCAGTTTACGGACAGATCCTAGGGAGCTGTTTTTT
CASSLRTDPRELFF
>TRBJ2-1|.|TRBV29-1|.|13
TGCAGCGGGGCCTACTCCCCTTCTGTGGGGCAGTTCTTC
CSGAYSPSVGQFF
>TRBJ2-1|.|TRBV28|many|13
TGTGCCAGCAGCCCCCCGGGAATAGATGAGCAGTTCTTC
CASSPPGIDEQFF
>TRBJ2-7|TRBD1|TRBV19|few|15
TGTGCCAGCGGACAGGGGATGAGTTCCCTCTACGAGCAGTACTTC
CASGQGMSSLYEQYF
>TRBJ2-2|.|TRBV29-1|.|14
TGCAGCGTTCTACAGGGACTAAACACCGGGGAGCTGTTTTTT
CSVLQGLNTGELFF
>TRBJ2-2|TRBD2|TRBV5-4|.|15
TGTGCCAGCAGTCTAGCGGGACCTGACACCGGGGAGCTGTTTTTT
CASSLAGPDTGELFF
>TRBJ2-7|TRBD2|TRBV28|.|12
TGTGCGACTAGCGGGGTCTCCTACGAGCAGTACTTC
CATSGVSYEQYF
>TRBJ2-1|TRBD1|TRBV19|.|18
TGTGCCAGTAGTATAGGGACAGGGGCCTCTAGCTCCTACAATGAGCAGTTCTTC
CASSIGTGASSSYNEQFF
>TRBJ2-7|.|TRBV27|few|14
TGTGCCAGCAGCCCCGGGCGGGCTACCTACGAGCAGTACTTC
CASSPGRATYEQYF
>TRBJ2-3|.|TRBV21-1|.|16
TGTGCCAGCAGCTCCCGGTGGGAGGTACGTGCAGATACGCAGTATTTT
CASSSRWEVRADTQYF
>TRBJ1-1|.|TRBV7-2|.|16
TGTGCCAGCAGCTCCCGGACCCGGAACTCGGTTACTGAAGCTTTCTTT
CASSSRTRNSVTEAFF
>TRBJ1-4|.|TRBV4-1|few|16
TGCGCCAGCAGCCAAGATCCCCAGGCAACTAATGAAAAACTGTTTTTT
CASSQDPQATNEKLFF
>TRBJ2-7|TRBD2|TRBV4-1|.|14
TGCGCCAGCAGCCTTGGGGAGGGAGACTACGAGCAGTACTTC
CASSLGEGDYEQYF
>TRBJ2-7|.|TRBV4-2|.|16
TGTGCCAGCAGCCTGGGTCTGGGGCAGCCAACCTACGAGCAGTACTTC
CASSLGLGQPTYEQYF
>TRBJ2-3|TRBD2|TRBV27|.|15
TGTGCCAGCAGTTTACTAGCGGGAGCTGCAGATACGCAGTATTTT
CASSLLAGAADTQYF
>TRBJ2-1|.|TRBV6-5|.|16
TGTGCCAGCAGTTCCCTTCTGGACTCGCCGGGGGATGAGCAGTTCTTC
CASSSLLDSPGDEQFF
>TRBJ2-7|.|TRBV7-9|.|15
TGTGCCAGCAGCTTAGTGACCCAACTTCCCTACGAGCAGTACTTC
CASSLVTQLPYEQYF
>TRBJ2-1|.|TRBV9|.|13
TGTGCCAGCAGCGTCGGGGGTTTGAATGAGCAGTTCTTC
CASSVGGLNEQFF
>TRBJ1-1|.|TRBV28|.|13
TGTGCCAGCAGAGGACACGACACCACTGAAGCTTTCTTT
CASRGHDTTEAFF
>TRBJ2-5|.|TRBV27|many|14
TGTGCCAGCAGTCCCCGTATGTGGCAAGAGACCCAGTACTTC
CASSPRMWQETQYF
>TRBJ2-7|.|TRBV9|few|13
TGTGCCAGCAGCGCCGACCTCTCCTACGAGCAGTACTTC
CASSADLSYEQYF
>TRBJ2-7|.|TRBV5-6|.|14
TGTGCCAGCAGCTTTACAGGCAACTCCTACGAGCAGTACTTC
CASSFTGNSYEQYF
>TRBJ2-1|.|TRBV7-9|many|14
TGTGCCAGCAGCTTCAATCACCTCTACAATGAGCAGTTCTTC
CASSFNHLYNEQFF
>TRBJ2-5|.|TRBV27|once|16
TGTGCCAGCACCCCGTTCGCAGGGGGGGCTGGGGAGACCCAGTACTTC
CASTPFAGGAGETQYF
>TRBJ2-2|.|TRBV5-1|.|15
TGCGCCAGCAGGGCTACCGGGCTCAACACCGGGGAGCTGTTTTTT
CASRATGLNTGELFF